The clone carrying this T cell receptor beta chain was seen ten or more times. Germline V lookup: CDR1 MNHNY, CDR2 SVGAGI (reference sequence). V lost 4 bases to trimming and J lost 2 bases; unmatched junction nucleotides: 8. The CDR3 is made up of 16 amino acids. Profiled with immunoSEQ multiplex PCR; TCRdb holds only in-frame clones, not every one. This repertoire shows around 170,000 clones, around 84% found once; its top ten account for approximately 14%. These data come from a study of blood T cell repertoires in COVID-19. Study details: Sources were T cells, B-cell-depleted T cells, or PBMCs; the material itself was cDNA or gDNA.

The chain uses TRBV6-6 and TRBJ2-1; 7 bases agree with TRBD1. This clonotype was obtained from a man aged 25-45 years with active or convalescent COVID-19. Sequenced: peripheral blood. CDR3 residues: CASSFGRQGAYNEQFF. CDR3 nucleotide sequence: TGTGCCAGCAGTTTCGGCCGGCAGGGGGCCTACAATGAGCAGTTCTTC.